What follows are 3 T cell receptor beta chains derived from one specimen sequenced in a study of OX40 agonist ivuxolimab in advanced cancers. Method: immunoSEQ multiplex PCR; TCRdb's copy keeps in-frame clones and lacks some. Found here are about 80,000 clones, approximately 89% of them singletons; the top ten hold roughly 2.2%. The source was CD4+ or CD8+ T cells sorted from blood, collected in a trial of the OX40 agonist ivuxolimab. The receptors originated from an adult with an advanced solid tumor such as melanoma, head and neck, liver or kidney cancer.

The chain employs TRBV2 and TRBJ2-3; D tentatively reads TRBD1 or TRBD2 (6 bases each). In germline, CDR1 is SNHLY, CDR2 FYNNEI. The germline V and J ends were trimmed by 6 bases and 0 bases, with 16 bases remaining between them. The CDR3 spans 16 residues. CDR3 DNA sequence: TGTGCCAGCAGCGACAGGAGGGACCCTAGCACAGATACGCAGTATTTT. This translates into CASSDRRDPSTDTQYF. Variable domain in full (rest from reference TRBV2 and TRBJ2-3): EPEVTQTPSHQVTQMGQEVILRCVPISNHLYFYWYRQILGQKVEFLVSFYNNEISEKSEIFDDQFSVERPDGSNFTLKIRSTKLEDSAMYFCASSDRRDPSTDTQYFGPGTRLTVL.

The sample holds one count of this clone. The chain recombines TRBV28 with TRBJ1-1, with D possibly TRBD1 on 5 matching bases. The CDR3 sequence is 12 residues long. Germline V gene lookup returns CDR1 MDHEN and CDR2 SYDVKM. CDR3 nucleotides: TGTGCTCTGGGACGGCTGAACACTGAAGCTTTCTTT. Protein product: CALGRLNTEAFF.

This clone was picked up one time. This chain connects TRBV7-3 to TRBJ2-1; 11 positions agree with TRBD1. Losses at the gene ends were 11 bases for V and 8 bases for J; bases not matched to a gene: 11. This CDR3 is built from 14 residues. Germline V lookup: CDR1 SGHTA, CDR2 FQGTGA. As DNA, the CDR3 is TGTGCCTCCGCCAGGACAGGGGGCTATCATGAGCAGTTCTTC. Translated: CASARTGGYHEQFF.